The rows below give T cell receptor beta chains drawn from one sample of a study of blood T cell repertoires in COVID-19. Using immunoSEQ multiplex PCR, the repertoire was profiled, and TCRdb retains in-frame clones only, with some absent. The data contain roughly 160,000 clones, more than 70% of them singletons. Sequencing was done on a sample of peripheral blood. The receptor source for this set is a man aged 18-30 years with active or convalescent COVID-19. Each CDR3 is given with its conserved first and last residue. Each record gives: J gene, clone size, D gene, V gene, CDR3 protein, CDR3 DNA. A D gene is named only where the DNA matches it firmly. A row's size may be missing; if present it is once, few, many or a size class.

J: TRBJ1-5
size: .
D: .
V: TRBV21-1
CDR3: CASSTPRQEHSNQPQHF
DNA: TGTGCCAGCAGCACGCCGAGACAGGAACATAGCAATCAGCCCCAGCATTTT

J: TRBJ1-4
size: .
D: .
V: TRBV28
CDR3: CASSLLGRWEKLFF
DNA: TGTGCCAGCAGTTTATTGGGCAGGTGGGAAAAACTGTTTTTT

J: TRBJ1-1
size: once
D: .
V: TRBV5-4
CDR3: CASSLNPQGGTEAFF
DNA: TGTGCCAGCAGCTTGAATCCTCAAGGGGGCACTGAAGCTTTCTTT

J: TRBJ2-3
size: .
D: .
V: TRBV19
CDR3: CASSRGGLFTDTQYF
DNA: TGTGCCAGTAGCCGAGGGGGTTTATTCACAGATACGCAGTATTTT

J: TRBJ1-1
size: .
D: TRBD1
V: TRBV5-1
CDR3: CASSWGQTNTEAFF
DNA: TGCGCCAGCAGCTGGGGACAGACCAACACTGAAGCTTTCTTT

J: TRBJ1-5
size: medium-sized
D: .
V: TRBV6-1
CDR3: CASSEPGISNQPQHF
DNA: TGTGCCAGCAGTGAACCAGGTATTAGCAATCAGCCCCAGCATTTT

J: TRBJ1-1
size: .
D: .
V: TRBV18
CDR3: CASSPREAVNTEAFF
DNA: TGTGCCAGCTCACCACGGGAGGCTGTGAACACTGAAGCTTTCTTT

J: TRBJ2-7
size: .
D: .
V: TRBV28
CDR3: CASSLLGGGSYEQYF
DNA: TGTGCCAGCAGTTTACTGGGGGGAGGATCCTACGAGCAGTACTTC

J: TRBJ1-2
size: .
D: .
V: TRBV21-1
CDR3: CASSVGTGTNYGYTF
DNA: .

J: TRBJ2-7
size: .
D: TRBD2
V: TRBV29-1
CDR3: CSVGPSGSHEQYF
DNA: TGCAGCGTTGGCCCTAGCGGGAGCCACGAGCAGTACTTC

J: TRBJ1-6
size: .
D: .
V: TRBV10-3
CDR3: CAISESKAGPMNSPLHF
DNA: TGTGCCATCAGTGAGTCGAAGGCAGGGCCCATGAACTCACCCCTCCACTTT

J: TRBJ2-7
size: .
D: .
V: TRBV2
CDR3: CASALSVYEQYF
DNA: TGTGCCAGCGCCCTATCTGTATACGAGCAGTACTTC

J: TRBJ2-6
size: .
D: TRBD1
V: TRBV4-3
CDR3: CASSQRFGTGGSGANVLTF
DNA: TGCGCCAGCAGCCAAAGATTCGGAACAGGGGGCTCTGGGGCCAACGTCCTGACTTTC

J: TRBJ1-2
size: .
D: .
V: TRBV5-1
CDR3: CASSLDGGKQYGYTF
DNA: TGCGCCAGCAGCTTGGACGGGGGGAAACAATATGGCTACACCTTC

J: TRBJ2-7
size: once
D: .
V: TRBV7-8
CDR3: CASSFSVAYEQYF
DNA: TGTGCCAGCAGCTTCTCGGTAGCCTACGAGCAGTACTTC

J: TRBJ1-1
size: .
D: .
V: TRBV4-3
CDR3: CASSPQRGTEAFF
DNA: TGCGCCAGCAGCCCACAAAGGGGAACTGAAGCTTTCTTT

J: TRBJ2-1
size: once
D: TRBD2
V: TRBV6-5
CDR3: CATLGPGLASNEQFF
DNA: TGTGCGACCCTCGGACCGGGACTAGCGAGCAATGAGCAGTTCTTC

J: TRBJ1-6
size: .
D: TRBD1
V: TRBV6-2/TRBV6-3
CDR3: CASSYSTTGGWSPLHF
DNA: TGTGCCAGCAGTTACTCGACAACAGGGGGGTGGTCACCCCTCCACTTT

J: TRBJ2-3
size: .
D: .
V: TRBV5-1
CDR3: CASSLTGPDTQYF
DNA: TGCGCCAGCAGCTTGACAGGTCCGGATACGCAGTATTTT

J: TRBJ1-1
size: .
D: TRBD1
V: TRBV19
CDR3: CASSPWTGTTEAFF
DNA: TGTGCCAGTAGTCCTTGGACAGGAACAACTGAAGCTTTCTTT

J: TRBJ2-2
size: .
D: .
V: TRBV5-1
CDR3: CASSPTFRAGELFF
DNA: TGCGCCAGCAGCCCTACCTTCAGGGCCGGGGAGCTGTTTTTT

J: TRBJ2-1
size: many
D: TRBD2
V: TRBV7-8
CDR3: CASSLVLAGVNVQFF
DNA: TGTGCCAGCAGCTTAGTCCTAGCGGGAGTTAATGTGCAGTTCTTC

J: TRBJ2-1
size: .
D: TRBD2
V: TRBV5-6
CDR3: CASSGRGGHLLEQFF
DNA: TGTGCCAGCAGCGGCCGGGGAGGGCATCTCCTTGAGCAGTTCTTC

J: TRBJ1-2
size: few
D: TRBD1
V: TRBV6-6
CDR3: CASNQGGNYGYTF
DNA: TGTGCCAGTAATCAGGGGGGAAACTATGGCTACACCTTC

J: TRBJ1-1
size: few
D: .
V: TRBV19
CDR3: CASKKGDTEAFF
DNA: TGTGCCAGTAAGAAGGGAGACACTGAAGCTTTCTTT

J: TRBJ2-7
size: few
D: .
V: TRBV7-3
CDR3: CASSPTPKPSYEQYF
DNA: TGTGCCAGCAGCCCAACTCCCAAACCTTCCTACGAGCAGTACTTC

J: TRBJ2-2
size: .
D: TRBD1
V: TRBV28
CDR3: CATARQGMGGELFF
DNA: TGTGCCACCGCAAGACAGGGGATGGGCGGGGAGCTGTTTTTT

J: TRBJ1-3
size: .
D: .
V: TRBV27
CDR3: CASSLAGTGNTIYF
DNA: TGTGCCAGCAGTTTAGCGGGCACTGGAAACACCATATATTTT

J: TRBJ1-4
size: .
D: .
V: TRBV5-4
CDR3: CASSSRPTGVEKLFF
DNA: TGTGCCAGCAGCTCGCGGCCGACGGGGGTTGAAAAACTGTTTTTT

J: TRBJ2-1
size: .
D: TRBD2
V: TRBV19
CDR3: CASSLSSGGAAEQFF
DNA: TGTGCCAGTAGTCTTTCTAGCGGGGGGGCGGCTGAGCAGTTCTTC

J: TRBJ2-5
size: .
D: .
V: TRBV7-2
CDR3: CASSSRDGQETQYF
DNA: TGTGCCAGCAGCTCGCGGGACGGACAAGAGACCCAGTACTTC

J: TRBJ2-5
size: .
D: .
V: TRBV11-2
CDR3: CASSLDREVGGETQYF
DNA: TGTGCCAGCAGCTTAGATCGTGAGGTCGGAGGAGAGACCCAGTACTTC

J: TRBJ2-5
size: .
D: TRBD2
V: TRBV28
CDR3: CASSLVGGRGETQYF
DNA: TGTGCCAGCAGTTTAGTAGGCGGGAGAGGAGAGACCCAGTACTTC

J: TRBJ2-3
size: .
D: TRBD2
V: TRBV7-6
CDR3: CASSLGLAVPDTQYF
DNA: TGTGCCAGCAGCTTAGGACTAGCGGTGCCAGATACGCAGTATTTT

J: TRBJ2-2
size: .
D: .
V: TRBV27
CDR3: CANLPGYTGELFF
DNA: TGTGCCAACCTTCCGGGGTACACCGGGGAGCTGTTTTTT

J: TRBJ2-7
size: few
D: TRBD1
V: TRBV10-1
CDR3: CASSGADRDRHSYEQYF
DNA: TGCGCCAGCAGTGGCGCTGATAGGGACAGACACTCCTACGAGCAGTACTTC

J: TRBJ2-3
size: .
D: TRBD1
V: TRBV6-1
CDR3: CASRDRVVDTQYF
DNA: TGTGCCAGCCGTGACAGGGTGGTAGATACGCAGTATTTT

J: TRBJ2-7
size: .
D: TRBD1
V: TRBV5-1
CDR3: CASRWGTDSYEQYF
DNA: TGCGCCAGCAGATGGGGGACAGACTCCTACGAGCAGTACTTC

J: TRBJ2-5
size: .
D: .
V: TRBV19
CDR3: CASSTIPEETQYF
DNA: TGTGCCAGTAGTACTATCCCGGAAGAGACCCAGTACTTC

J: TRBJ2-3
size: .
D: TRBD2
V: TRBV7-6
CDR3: CASSSRGSGGPRADTQYF
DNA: TGTGCCAGCAGCTCCCGGGGTAGCGGGGGCCCCAGGGCAGATACGCAGTATTTT

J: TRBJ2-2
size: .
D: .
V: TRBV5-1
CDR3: CASSPGTMNTGELFF
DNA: TGCGCCAGCAGCCCAGGGACAATGAACACCGGGGAGCTGTTTTTT

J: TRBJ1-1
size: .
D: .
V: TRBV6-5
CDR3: CASSYRTLNTEAFF
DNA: TGTGCCAGCAGTTACCGGACACTGAACACTGAAGCTTTCTTT

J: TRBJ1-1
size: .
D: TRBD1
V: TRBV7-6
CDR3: CASSLGPGGNTEAFF
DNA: TGTGCCAGCAGCTTAGGCCCAGGGGGAAACACTGAAGCTTTCTTT

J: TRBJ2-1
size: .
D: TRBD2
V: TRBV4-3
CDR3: CASSGLAGGHNEQFF
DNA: TGCGCCAGCAGTGGGCTAGCGGGAGGGCACAATGAGCAGTTCTTC

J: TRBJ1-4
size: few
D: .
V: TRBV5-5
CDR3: CASSPGGALGEKLFF
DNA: TGTGCCAGCAGCCCGGGTGGGGCCCTGGGGGAAAAACTGTTTTTT